This T cell receptor (beta chain) was sequenced in a study of cytomegalovirus exposure and HLA in healthy donors. V was cut by 3 bases and J by 0 bases, with 18 bases left in between. The CDR3 is made up of 18 amino acids. PCR amplification relied on 60 Vbeta primers (plus 13 Jbeta primers). Here immunoSEQ multiplex PCR was the method, and the copy in TCRdb shows in-frame clones only, minus some. Of roughly 200,000 clones in the sample, approximately 80% were seen once. This sequence joins TRBV23-1 and TRBJ1-3; tentatively, D is TRBD1 (6 bases). TRBV23-1 has ORF status, its function being uncertain. Input material: PBMCs. The source of this sequence is a young woman in good health and CMV-seronegative. The CDR3 DNA reads as TGCGCCAGCAGTCATCGCCCCAACAGGGCGAACTCTGGAAACACCATATATTTT. Translated, it gives CASSHRPNRANSGNTIYF.